The 10 T cell receptor beta chains in this list originate from one sample, sequenced in a study of Ad26.COV2.S vaccination and SARS-CoV-2 variants. The assay was immunoSEQ multiplex PCR, and TCRdb's table has in-frame clones only and misses some. The repertoire holds hundreds of thousands of clones, with 85% to 90% as singletons. Treatment: roughly 19 received Ad26.COV2.S at low or high dose, single or two shots; 5 received placebo; per-sample allocation not given. Sampling was performed 63 days after the first vaccine or placebo injection. This sample comprised peripheral blood, obtained in a trial of Ad26.COV2.S vaccine versus placebo. Receptors originate from a person aged 18-60 years who received the Ad26.COV2.S COVID-19 vaccine or a placebo.

V and J are TRBV7-7 and TRBJ2-2, with D maybe TRBD2 (6 bases). CDR1 and CDR2 (germline): SSHAT, FNYEAQ (reference sequence). Trimming shortened V by 1 base and J by 1 base, and 10 bases separated the two germline ends. CDR3 length: 16 amino acids. CDR3 amino acids: CASSLGVAENTGELFF. CDR3 coding DNA: TGTGCCAGCAGCTTAGGGGTAGCGGAGAACACCGGGGAGCTGTTTTTT.

The J gene is TRBJ1-1, the V gene TRBV18; D might be TRBD1 (6 bases). The V gene's germline CDR1 is KGHSH and CDR2 LQKENI. Trimming took 2 bases from V and 4 from J, leaving 26 bases between them. The CDR3 totals 19 residues. Written as DNA, the CDR3 is TGTGCCAGCTCACCATTGATCCTCAGAACACAGGGAGGGGCCACTGAAGCTTTCTTT. This translates into CASSPLILRTQGGATEAFF. Looking up the rest from reference TRBV18 and TRBJ1-1 gives the full variable domain: NAGVMQNPRHLVRRRGQEARLRCSPMKGHSHVYWYRQLPEEGLKFMVYLQKENIIDESGMPKERFSAEFPKEGPSILRIQQVVRGDSAAYFCASSPLILRTQGGATEAFFGQGTRLTVV.

This clone was counted ten times or more. The rearrangement links TRBV6-2 or TRBV6-3 to TRBJ1-4; TRBD1 might be the D (5 bases). The CDR3 totals 17 residues. Germline CDR1 reads MNHEY; CDR2 reads SVGEGT. Between the trimmed V and J ends, which lost 6 bases and 4 bases, there was a span of 21 bases. CDR3 loop: CASSGTLPGRDNEKLFF. CDR3 DNA sequence: TGTGCCAGCAGCGGTACCCTTCCGGGACGGGATAATGAAAAACTGTTTTTT.

The chain recombines TRBV28 with TRBJ2-5, with D perhaps given as TRBD1 or TRBD2 (5 bases each). V was pared by 5 bases and J by 3 bases, with 10 bases between. Looked up from germline, CDR1 is MDHEN and CDR2 is SYDVKM. The CDR3 loop spans 13 amino acids. The CDR3 DNA reads as TGTGCCAGCAGTCTAGCCAGGGAAGAGACCCAGTACTTC. Protein: CASSLAREETQYF.

The chain uses TRBV19 and TRBJ1-5; 9 nucleotides agree with TRBD1. This CDR3 is built from 13 residues. With V trimmed by 8 bases and J by 5 bases, 4 bases remained unmatched. Germline V gives CDR1 LNHDA, CDR2 SQIVND (reference sequence). Here the CDR3 DNA reads TGTGCCAGTGCAAGACAGGGGGATCAGCCCCAGCATTTT. This encodes CASARQGDQPQHF.

This rearrangement joins TRBV18 to TRBJ2-7; TRBD2 matches at 14 bases. The trim removed 1 base at V and 5 bases at J, leaving 4 bases unmatched. From germline, CDR1 is KGHSH and CDR2 LQKENI. This CDR3 region has 16 residues. The CDR3 coding sequence is TGTGCCAGCTCACCACAAGGGACTAGCGGGAGTCACGAGCAGTACTTC. Amino acid sequence: CASSPQGTSGSHEQYF.

The CDR3 DNA reads TGTGCCAGCAGACCCCCCGCGGGCCCCTCCTACAATGAGCAGTTCTTC. This codes for CASRPPAGPSYNEQFF. This chain connects TRBV7-9 to TRBJ2-1; D is perhaps TRBD2 (5 bases). Per the germline V gene, CDR1 is SEHNR and CDR2 is FQNEAQ (reference sequence). Trimming removed 6 bases from V and 0 bases from J, with 15 bases in between. The CDR3 runs to 16 residues.

The table lists this clone with a few counts. The J gene is TRBJ1-1, the V gene TRBV5-1; D gene ambiguous. V lost 0 bases and J lost 1, with 10 bases in between. The germline CDR1 and CDR2 sequences are SGHRS and YFSETQ. The CDR3 is 15 residues long. CDR3 sequence: CASSLDLGKNTEAFF. In nucleotides, the CDR3 is TGCGCCAGCAGCTTGGATCTCGGAAAGAACACTGAAGCTTTCTTT.

The rearrangement uses TRBV4-2 and TRBJ1-2, with D possibly matching TRBD1 (5 bases). This CDR3 region has 13 residues. The V end lost 0 bases, the J end lost 8 bases, and 10 bases lay between the germline ends. Germline values: CDR1 LGHNA, CDR2 YNFKEQ. This CDR3 reads CASSQDNRWGYTF. As DNA, the CDR3 is TGTGCCAGCAGCCAAGATAACAGGTGGGGCTACACCTTC.

The V gene is TRBV5-1, the J gene TRBJ2-7, with 7 bases that match TRBD1. CDR3 length: 15 residues. J lost 1 base, V lost 4 bases, and 8 bases had no gene match. Germline values: CDR1 SGHRS, CDR2 YFSETQ. The CDR3 region has the DNA TGCGCCAGCAGCCCAGACAGGGTTTCGTCCTACGAGCAGTACTTC. It yields the protein CASSPDRVSSYEQYF.